This record looks at one T cell receptor beta chain sequence and its context. Its specificity is not known. Trimming cost V 5 bases and J 0 bases; bases outside gene matches: 10. The CDR3 totals 18 residues. Germline assignment: CDR1 SEHNR and CDR2 FQNEAQ (reference sequence). The sample belongs to a study of graft-versus-host responses after intestinal transplantation. Generated by immunoSEQ multiplex PCR, the TCRdb table keeps only in-frame clones and is missing some. This table holds 80,000 to 100,000 clones, 90% to 95% found once. Here the sequenced sample was unstimulated CD4+ T cells sorted from spleen or lymph node cells, taken before transplant. This sequence originates from a human donor who was the organ donor for an intestinal transplant. The chain is built from TRBV7-9 and TRBJ1-4, with 9 bases aligning to TRBD1. CDR3: CASSGYRDRVATNEKLFF. DNA of the CDR3: TGTGCCAGCAGCGGATACCGGGACAGGGTTGCAACTAATGAAAAACTGTTTTTT.